The 9 T cell receptor beta chains listed next were all sequenced from one sample in a study of regulatory T cells in long-lasting Graves disease. Sample time point: newly diagnosed GD, antithyroid drugs for less than 3 months. RNA extracted from PBMCs served as the sequencing template. Construction of the TCR beta libraries employed iRepertoire HTBI primers in conjunction with Arm-PCR of CDR3 regions. TCRdb called the multiplex PCR reads again in MiXCR, with one record for every CDR3 protein. The table lists roughly 420,000 distinct CDR3 sequences, 16% of them singletons. These data are also associated with another study on T cells in Graves' hyperthyroidism and ophthalmopathy.

The sample here was peripheral blood mononuclear cells (PBMCs), taken at new diagnosis, from a patient treated with antithyroid drugs. The source is a woman aged 18-35 years with Graves disease.

Many counts were recorded for this clonotype. The chain couples TRBV7-2 to TRBJ2-5, with D tentatively TRBD2 (6 bases). Germline CDR1 is SGHTA and CDR2 is FQGNSA. The CDR3 totals 15 residues. V was cut by 5 bases and J by 5 bases, with 18 bases left in between. This CDR3 reads CASSPELAPGETQYF. Written as DNA, the CDR3 is TGTGCCAGCAGCCCGGAGCTAGCGCCGGGGGAGACCCAGTACTTC.

This clonotype was detected only a few times. The V call is TRBV3-1, the J call TRBJ2-2; the match to TRBD1 covers 9 bases. Germline values: CDR1 LGHDT, CDR2 YNNKEL (reference sequence). The CDR3 runs 18 residues. V was clipped by 1 base and J by 3 bases; unmatched bases: 9. CDR3 protein: CASSQVRNRGRDTGELFF. DNA of the CDR3: TGTGCCAGCAGCCAAGTTAGAAACAGGGGGCGAGACACCGGGGAGCTGTTTTTT.

This clonotype has at least ten counts. The chain is built from TRBV29-1 and TRBJ2-3, with a possible D match to TRBD2 (5 bases). The V end lost 6 bases, the J end lost 0 bases, and 10 bases lay between the germline ends. The CDR3 runs 13 residues. Germline CDR1 and CDR2: SQVTM and ANQGSEA. In DNA, the CDR3 is TGCAGCGTCGGGAAGGGAAGCACAGATACGCAGTATTTT. Amino acids: CSVGKGSTDTQYF.

V gene TRBV19 combines with J gene TRBJ1-1; D is unresolved. Trimming removed 6 bases from V and 1 base from J, with 12 bases in between. The V gene's germline CDR1 is LNHDA and CDR2 SQIVND (reference sequence). The CDR3 has 14 amino acids. DNA of the CDR3: TGTGCCAGTAGGGTTCGGGGAGCGAACACTGAAGCTTTCTTT. This sequence encodes CASRVRGANTEAFF.

Many counts were recorded for this clonotype. The chain is built from TRBV2 and TRBJ2-7; D may match TRBD1 or TRBD2 (5 bases each). This CDR3 has 13 residues. Germline CDR1 reads SNHLY; CDR2 reads FYNNEI. Between the trimmed V and J ends, which lost 7 bases and 0 bases, there was a span of 10 bases. The CDR3 coding sequence is TGTGCCAGCAACGAGGGGAGCTCCTACGAGCAGTACTTC. This encodes CASNEGSSYEQYF.

The J gene is TRBJ2-1, the V gene TRBV27, with 10 bases matching TRBD1. V was clipped by 4 bases and J by 9 bases; unmatched bases: 9. The CDR3 runs to 15 residues. Germline CDR1 MNHEY, CDR2 SMNVEV (reference sequence). The CDR3 reads CASSWPGQGLREQFF. CDR3 DNA: TGTGCCAGCAGTTGGCCGGGACAGGGGCTTCGTGAGCAGTTCTTC.

This chain uses TRBV7-2 with TRBJ2-7; TRBD1 is a possible D gene (5 bases). V lost 3 bases and J 7 bases, leaving 13 bases between the germline ends. The germline CDR1 and CDR2 sequences are SGHTA and FQGNSA. This CDR3 is 13 amino acids long. CDR3 DNA sequence: TGTGCCAGCAGCTTTACAGGATTTTCTGAGCAGTACTTC. Its protein is CASSFTGFSEQYF.

This clonotype showed up many times. The rearrangement joins TRBV6-2 or TRBV6-3 to TRBJ2-7, with 10 bases aligning to TRBD1. Germline V gene lookup returns CDR1 MNHEY and CDR2 SVGEGT. V lost 0 bases and J lost 5; bases outside the gene matches: 7. CDR3 length: 16 amino acids. CDR3 protein: CASSYSWTGGLHEQYF. DNA of the CDR3: TGTGCCAGCAGTTACTCCTGGACAGGGGGGCTGCACGAGCAGTACTTC.

The genes are TRBV7-3 and TRBJ1-1, with D perhaps matching TRBD1 (5 bases). The CDR3 runs to 14 residues. Trimming cost V 1 base and J 5 bases, with 11 bases left between them. Germline V CDR1 and CDR2: SGHTA, FQGTGA. The CDR3 reads CASSLSQGWTEAFF. The CDR3 coding sequence is TGTGCCAGCAGCTTAAGTCAGGGATGGACTGAAGCTTTCTTT.